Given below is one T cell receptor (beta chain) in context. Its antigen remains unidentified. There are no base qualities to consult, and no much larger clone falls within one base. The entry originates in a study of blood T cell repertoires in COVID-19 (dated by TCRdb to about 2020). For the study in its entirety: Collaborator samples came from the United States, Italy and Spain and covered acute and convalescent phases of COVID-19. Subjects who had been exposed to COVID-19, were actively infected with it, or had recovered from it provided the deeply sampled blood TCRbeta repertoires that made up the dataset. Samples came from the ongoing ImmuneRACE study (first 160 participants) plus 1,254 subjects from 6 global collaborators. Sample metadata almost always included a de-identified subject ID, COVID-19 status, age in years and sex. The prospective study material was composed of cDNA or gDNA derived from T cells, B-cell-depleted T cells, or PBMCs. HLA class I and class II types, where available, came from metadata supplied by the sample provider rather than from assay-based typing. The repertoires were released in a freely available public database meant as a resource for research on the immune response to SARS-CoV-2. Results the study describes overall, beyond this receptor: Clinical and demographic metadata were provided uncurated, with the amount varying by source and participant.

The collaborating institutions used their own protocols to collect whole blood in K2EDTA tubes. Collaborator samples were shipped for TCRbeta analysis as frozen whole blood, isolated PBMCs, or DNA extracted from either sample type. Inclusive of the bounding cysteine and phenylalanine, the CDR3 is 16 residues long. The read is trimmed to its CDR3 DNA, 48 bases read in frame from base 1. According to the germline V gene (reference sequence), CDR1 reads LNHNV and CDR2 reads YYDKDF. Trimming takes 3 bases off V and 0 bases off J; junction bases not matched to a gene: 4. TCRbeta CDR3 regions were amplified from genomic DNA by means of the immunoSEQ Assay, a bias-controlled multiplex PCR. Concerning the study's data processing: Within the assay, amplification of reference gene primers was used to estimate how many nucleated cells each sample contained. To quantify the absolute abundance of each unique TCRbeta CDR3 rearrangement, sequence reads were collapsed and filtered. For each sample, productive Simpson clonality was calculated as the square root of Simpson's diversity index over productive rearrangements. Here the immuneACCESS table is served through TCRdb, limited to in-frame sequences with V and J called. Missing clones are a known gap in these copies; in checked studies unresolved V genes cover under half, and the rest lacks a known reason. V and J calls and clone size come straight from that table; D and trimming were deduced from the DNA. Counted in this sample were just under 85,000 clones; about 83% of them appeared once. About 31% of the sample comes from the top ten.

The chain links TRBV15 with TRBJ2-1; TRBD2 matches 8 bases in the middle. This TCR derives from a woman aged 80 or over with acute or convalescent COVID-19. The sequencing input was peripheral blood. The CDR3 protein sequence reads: CATSSWTSYSYNEQFF. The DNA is TGTGCCACCAGCAGTTGGACTAGCTACTCCTACAATGAGCAGTTCTTC.